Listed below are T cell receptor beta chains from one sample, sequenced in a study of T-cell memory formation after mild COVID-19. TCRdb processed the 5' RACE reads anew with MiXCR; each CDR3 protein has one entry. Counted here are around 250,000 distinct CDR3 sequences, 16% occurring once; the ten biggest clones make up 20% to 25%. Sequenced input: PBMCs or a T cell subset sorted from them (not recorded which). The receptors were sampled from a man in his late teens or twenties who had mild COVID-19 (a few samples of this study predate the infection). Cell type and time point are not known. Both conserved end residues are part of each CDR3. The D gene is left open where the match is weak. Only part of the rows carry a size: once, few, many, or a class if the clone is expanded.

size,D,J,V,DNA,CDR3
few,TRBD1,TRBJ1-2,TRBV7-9,TGTGCCAGCAGCTTAACTGCCGGGGACAGTTCATATGGCTACACCTTC,CASSLTAGDSSYGYTF
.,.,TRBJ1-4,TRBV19,TGTGCCAGTAGGGAAAGGGGATCGGGTGAAAAACTGTTTTTT,CASRERGSGEKLFF
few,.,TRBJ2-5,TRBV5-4,TGTGCCAGCAGCTTGGTCGCATCTGAGACCCAGTACTTC,CASSLVASETQYF
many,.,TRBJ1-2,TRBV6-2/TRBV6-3,TGTGCCAGCAACGACCAGCGGGACACCCTTAAGGGGTATGGCTACACCTTC,CASNDQRDTLKGYGYTF
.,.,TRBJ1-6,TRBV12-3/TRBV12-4,TGTGCCAGCAGTTTCCACACGGCCAATTCACCCCTCCACTTT,CASSFHTANSPLHF
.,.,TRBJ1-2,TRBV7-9,TGTGCCAGCACCCCGAGGGGTAGGGCGGATGGCTACACCTTC,CASTPRGRADGYTF
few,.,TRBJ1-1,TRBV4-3,TGCGCCAGCAGCCCGCAGCTGAACACTGAAGCTTTCTTT,CASSPQLNTEAFF
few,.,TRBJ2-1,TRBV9,TGTGCCAGCAGCGGGGGGCTCTCCTACAATGAGCAGTTCTTC,CASSGGLSYNEQFF
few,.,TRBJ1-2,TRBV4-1,TGCGCCAGCAGCCAAGATAGCGCGGCCCTTCCCCGGGGGTATGGCTACACCTTC,CASSQDSAALPRGYGYTF
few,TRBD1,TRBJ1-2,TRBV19,TGTGCCAGTTACGAAAAAGGACAGGGTTCATACGGCTACACCTTC,CASYEKGQGSYGYTF
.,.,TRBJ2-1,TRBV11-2,TGTGCCAGCAGCCTCCCATTAGTGGGGGTCTACAATGAGCAGTTCTTC,CASSLPLVGVYNEQFF
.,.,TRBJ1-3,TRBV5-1,TGCGCCAGCAGTCAAGACGGACAGCCCTCTGGAAACACCATATATTTT,CASSQDGQPSGNTIYF
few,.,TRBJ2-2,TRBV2,TGTGCCAGCCTTAGACTAAACACCGGGGAGCTGTTTTTT,CASLRLNTGELFF
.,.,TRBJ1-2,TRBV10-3,TGTGCCATCAGTGATTCAGGGCAGAGCTATGGCTACACCTTC,CAISDSGQSYGYTF
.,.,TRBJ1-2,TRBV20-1,TGCAGTGCTAGTCCGGGAGTCTATGGCTACACCTTC,CSASPGVYGYTF